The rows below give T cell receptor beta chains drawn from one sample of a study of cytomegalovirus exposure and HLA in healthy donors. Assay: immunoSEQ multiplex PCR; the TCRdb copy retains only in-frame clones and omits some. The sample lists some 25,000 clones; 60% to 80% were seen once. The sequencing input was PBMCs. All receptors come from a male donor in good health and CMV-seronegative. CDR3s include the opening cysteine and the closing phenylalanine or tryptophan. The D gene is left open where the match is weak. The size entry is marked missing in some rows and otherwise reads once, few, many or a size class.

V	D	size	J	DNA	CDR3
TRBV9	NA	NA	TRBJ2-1	TGTGCCAGCAGCGTAGCCCCGGACAGATACAATGAGCAGTTCTTC	CASSVAPDRYNEQFF
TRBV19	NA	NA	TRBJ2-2	TGTGCCAGTAGTATCGTAGAGGTCACCGGGGAGCTGTTTTTT	CASSIVEVTGELFF
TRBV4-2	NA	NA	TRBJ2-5	TGTGCCAGCAGCCAAGATGAGCCCTCAAGAGGGGAGACCCAGTACTTC	CASSQDEPSRGETQYF
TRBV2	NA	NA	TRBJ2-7	TGTGCCAGCAGTGACTACAGGGCTAACGAGCAGTACTTC	CASSDYRANEQYF
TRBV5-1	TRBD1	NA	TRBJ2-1	TGCGCCAGCAGCTTGGCCGACAGGGGGAATGAGCAGTTCTTC	CASSLADRGNEQFF
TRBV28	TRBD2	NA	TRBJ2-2	TGTGCCAGCAGTTTAAACCCAGCGGGGGAGGGTACCGGGGAGCTGTTTTTT	CASSLNPAGEGTGELFF
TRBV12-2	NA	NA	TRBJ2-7	TGTGCAAGTCGCTTACCCCCGACAGAGTCCTACGAGCAGTACTTC	CASRLPPTESYEQYF
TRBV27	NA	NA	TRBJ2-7	TGTGCCAGCACCCCTGTAGGAGGGAAAGGGGAGCAGTACTTC	CASTPVGGKGEQYF
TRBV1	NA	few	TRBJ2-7	TGCACCAGCTGGGGACTAGCGGACTCCTACGAGCAGTACTTC	CTSWGLADSYEQYF
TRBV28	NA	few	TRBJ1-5	TGTGCCAGCAGTAGGGGCGTAGAGCCGCCCCAGCATTTT	CASSRGVEPPQHF
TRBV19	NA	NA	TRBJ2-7	TGTGCCAGTAGTATCGACTGGAGCTCCTACGAGCAGTACTTC	CASSIDWSSYEQYF
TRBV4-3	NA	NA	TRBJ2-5	TGCGCCAGCAGCCAAGATATTCGGGGGACCCAAGAGACCCAGTACTTC	CASSQDIRGTQETQYF
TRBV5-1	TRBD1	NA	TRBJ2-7	TGCGCCAGCAGCTTGGGGACAGGGAACGACGAGCAGTACTTC	CASSLGTGNDEQYF
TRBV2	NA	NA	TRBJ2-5	TGTGCCAGCATTGGTCAGACACAAGAGACCCAGTACTTC	CASIGQTQETQYF
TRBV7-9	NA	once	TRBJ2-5	TGTGCCAGCAGCCTTCCTCCCACGACAGAGGAAGACTTC	CASSLPPTTEEDF
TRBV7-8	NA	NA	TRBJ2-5	TGTGCCAGCAGCTTGTCGCGGGATCAAGAGACCCAGTACTTC	CASSLSRDQETQYF
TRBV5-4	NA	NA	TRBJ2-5	TGTGCCAGCAGCAAAGACAGGACTGCAAAGTACCAAGAGACCCAGTACTTC	CASSKDRTAKYQETQYF
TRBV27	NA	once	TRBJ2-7	TGTGCCAGCAGTTTGGGGGGGCAACCCTACGAGCAGTACTTC	CASSLGGQPYEQYF
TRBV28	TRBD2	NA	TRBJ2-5	TGTGCCAGCAGTGTCCGACTAGCCAGGGAGACCCAGTACTTC	CASSVRLARETQYF
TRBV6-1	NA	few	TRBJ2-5	TGTGCCAGCAGTGGGGCAGCCAAAGAGACCCAGTACTTC	CASSGAAKETQYF
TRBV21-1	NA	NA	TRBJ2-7	TGTGCCAGCAGCAAGGGGAGCAGGGGGGTGTACGAGCAGTACTTC	CASSKGSRGVYEQYF
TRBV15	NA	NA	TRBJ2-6	TGTGCCACCAGCAATCCAGGGGCTGGGGCCAACGTCCTGACTTTC	CATSNPGAGANVLTF
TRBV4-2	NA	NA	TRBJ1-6	TGTGCCAGCAGCCAAGTTATTGGGGGCAGGGACGAAGGGAATTCACCCCTCCACTTT	CASSQVIGGRDEGNSPLHF
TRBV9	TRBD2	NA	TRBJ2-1	TGTGCCAGCAGCGAAACTAGCGGAGCATACAATGAGCAGTTCTTC	CASSETSGAYNEQFF
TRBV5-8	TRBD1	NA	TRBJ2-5	TGTGCCAGCAGCCAACGGACAGGTCCCGGGACCCAGTACTTC	CASSQRTGPGTQYF
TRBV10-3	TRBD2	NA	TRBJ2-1	TGTGCCATCACGGGCGGGGGGGGCGGCAACAATGAGCAGTTCTTC	CAITGGGGGNNEQFF
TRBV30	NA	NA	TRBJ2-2	TGTGCCTGGAGTCCCCTGACCGGGGAGCTGTTTTTT	CAWSPLTGELFF
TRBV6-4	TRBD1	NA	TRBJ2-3	TGTGCCAGCAAGGCAGGGGGCGACGCAGATACGCAGTATTTT	CASKAGGDADTQYF
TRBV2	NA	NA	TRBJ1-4	TGTGCCAGCAGTGAAGCAGGGACATCAACTAATGAAAAACTGTTTTTT	CASSEAGTSTNEKLFF
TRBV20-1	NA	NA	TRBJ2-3	TGCAGTGCGTGGACTGATACGCAGTATTTT	CSAWTDTQYF
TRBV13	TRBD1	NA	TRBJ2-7	TGTGCCAGCAGCTCCCCCGGACAGGGGGACTACGAGCAGTACTTC	CASSSPGQGDYEQYF
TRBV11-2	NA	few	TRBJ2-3	TGTGCCAGCAGCTTAGCGGGTCTGGACTGGGGCACAGATACGCAGTATTTT	CASSLAGLDWGTDTQYF
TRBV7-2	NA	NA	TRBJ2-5	TGTGCCAGCAGCTTAGGTGGGCCCCAAGAGACCCAGTACTTC	CASSLGGPQETQYF
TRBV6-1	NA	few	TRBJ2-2	TGTGCCAGCAGTGGAAGGGAAGCATATACAGGCACCGGGGAGCTGTTTTTT	CASSGREAYTGTGELFF
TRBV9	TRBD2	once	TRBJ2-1	TGTGCCAGCAGCGATTTAGCGGGGGGGTACGATGAGCAGTTCTTC	CASSDLAGGYDEQFF
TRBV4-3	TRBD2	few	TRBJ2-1	TGCGCCAGCAGCCAAGATATCACTAGCGGGAGCAATGAGCAGTTCTTC	CASSQDITSGSNEQFF
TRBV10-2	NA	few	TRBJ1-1	TGCGCCAGCAGTGAGCGCAGTGCAGGGACTGAAGCTTTCTTT	CASSERSAGTEAFF
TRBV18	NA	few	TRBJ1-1	TGTGCCAGCTCCCCAGGGGCCACTGAAGCTTTCTTT	CASSPGATEAFF
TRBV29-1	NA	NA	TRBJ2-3	TGCAGCGCCGGATCAGTTTATCCGAGACTAGTGGCGTGTACGCAGTATTTT	CSAGSVYPRLVACTQYF
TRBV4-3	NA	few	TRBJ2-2	TGCGCCAGCAGCCAAGATCGAGGGTTGAACACCGGGGAGCTGTTTTTT	CASSQDRGLNTGELFF
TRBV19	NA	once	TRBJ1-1	TGTGCCAGTAGTAGGACAGATACGTGGGGGTTCGGTGAAGCTTTCTTT	CASSRTDTWGFGEAFF
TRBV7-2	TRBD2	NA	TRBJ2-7	TGTGCCAGCAGCTTAGCATGGTCGGAACTAGCGGGGTACGAGCAGTACTTC	CASSLAWSELAGYEQYF
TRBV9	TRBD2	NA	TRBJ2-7	TGTGCCAGCAGCGTGGCTAGCGGGGGGGCCTACGAGCAGTACTTC	CASSVASGGAYEQYF